The T cell receptor beta chain under discussion was sequenced for a study of blood T cells in healthy people across ages. Study-level points and caveats: In older individuals, TCR beta diversity per million T cells was lower, falling roughly linearly with age.

This clonotype was seen more than once but under ten times. Its antigen is as yet unknown. Germline V gene lookup returns CDR1 SNHLY and CDR2 FYNNEI. This CDR3 region has 15 residues. V was shortened by 0 bases and J by 7 bases, with 13 bases between the two germline ends. A second PCR of 7 to 11 cycles used a sample-barcoded 5' primer and a J-beta primer mix. Every cDNA molecule bore a tag from a template-switch adaptor containing 12 random nucleotides. TCRdb itself ran the 5' RACE reads through MiXCR, one entry per CDR3 protein. This repertoire shows hundreds of thousands of distinct CDR3 sequences, under 25% found once; its top ten account for roughly 3.9%.

Sequenced sample: blood. This clonotype originated in a man aged 65-85 years in good health. The chain couples TRBV2 to TRBJ1-5; TRBD1 is a possible D gene (6 bases). CDR3 bases: TGTGCCAGCAGTGAAGCCGCAGGGGTTGGCCAGCCCCAGCATTTT. This encodes CASSEAAGVGQPQHF.